Presented here are 23 T cell receptor beta chains from one specimen sequenced in a study of vaccination and CD4 T cells after COVID-19. Cultured CD4+ T-cell DNA underwent Oncomine TCR Beta short-read sequencing. TCRdb re-analysed the PCR reads in MiXCR, keeping a single row per CDR3 protein. The sample shows about 26,000 distinct CDR3 sequences, roughly two fifths of them seen only once. The antigens of these receptors remain unknown. Treatment given: roughly 10-day PBMC culture with coronavirus spike peptide pools or control peptides (ViraFEST assay). The specimen sequenced was CD4+ T cells from blood, cultured in vitro. These TCRs come from a human donor who had recovered from COVID-19.

The chain couples TRBV7-3 to TRBJ2-5; D is perhaps TRBD1 (6 bases). CDR3 length: 13 residues. V shed 5 bases and J shed 3 bases, with 10 bases lying between them. Germline-derived CDR1 and CDR2 are SGHTA and FQGTGA. The CDR3 protein is CASSPTGKETQYF. In nucleotides, the CDR3 is TGTGCCAGCAGCCCCACAGGGAAAGAGACCCAGTACTTC.

The chain employs TRBV19 and TRBJ1-1, with 12 nucleotides matching TRBD1. Losses at the gene ends were 4 bases for V and 5 bases for J; bases not matched to a gene: 5. The CDR3 consists of 15 residues. Germline values: CDR1 LNHDA, CDR2 SQIVND (reference sequence). CDR3 DNA: TGTGCCAGTAGTAGTGGGACAGGGGGCCGAACTGAAGCTTTCTTT. It encodes CASSSGTGGRTEAFF.

A few counts support this clonotype. The chain carries TRBV10-1 and TRBJ2-7; 8 bases are shared with TRBD1. The length of the CDR3 is 14 residues. The ends lost 3 bases at V and 4 bases at J; junction bases unmatched: 5. The germline CDR1 and CDR2 sequences are WNHNN and SYGVQD (reference sequence). CDR3 nucleotide sequence: TGCGCCAGCAGTGAAACAGGGGGTACGTACGAGCAGTACTTC. It is translated as CASSETGGTYEQYF.

This clonotype showed up just a few times. The gene calls are TRBV7-8 and TRBJ2-2; D may be TRBD2 (7 bases). The CDR3 covers 14 residues. Germline CDR1 is SGHVS and CDR2 is FQNEAQ. V shed 4 bases and J shed 5 bases, with 11 bases lying between them. CDR3 loop: CASSSGGRTGELFF. The CDR3 nucleotides read TGTGCCAGCAGCTCCGGGGGGCGGACCGGGGAGCTGTTTTTT.

The chain combines TRBV15 with TRBJ2-5, with TRBD2 as a possible D gene (5 bases). The CDR3 runs to 13 residues. V was clipped by 1 base and J by 5 bases, with 8 bases between them. From germline, CDR1 is LNHNV and CDR2 YYDKDF (reference sequence). CDR3 loop: CATSRAQRETQYF. Written as DNA, the CDR3 is TGTGCCACCAGCAGAGCCCAGCGGGAGACCCAGTACTTC.

The chain links TRBV2 to TRBJ2-7; TRBD2 agrees at 7 bases. The CDR3 length is 14 residues. With V trimmed by 9 bases and J by 4 bases, 12 bases remained unmatched. Germline assignment: CDR1 SNHLY and CDR2 FYNNEI. The CDR3 DNA reads as TGTGCCAGTATTCCGGGACTATCATATTACGAGCAGTACTTC. It yields the protein CASIPGLSYYEQYF.

The rearrangement uses TRBV5-1 and TRBJ1-2, with 7 bases fitting TRBD1. The CDR3 is made up of 16 amino acids. The V and J ends lost 4 bases and 0 bases, in that order; junction bases with no gene match: 9. Per germline, CDR1 SGHRS and CDR2 YFSETQ. CDR3 region: CASSRDRDRANYGYTF. CDR3 in DNA: TGCGCCAGCAGCCGGGACCGGGACAGAGCTAACTATGGCTACACCTTC. The whole variable domain, remainder taken from reference TRBV5-1 and TRBJ1-2, is KAGVTQTPRYLIKTRGQQVTLSCSPISGHRSVSWYQQTPGQGLQFLFEYFSETQRNKGNFPGRFSGRQFSNSRSEMNVSTLELGDSALYLCASSRDRDRANYGYTFGSGTRLTVV.

This clonotype has a handful of counts. The rearrangement uses TRBV6-1 and TRBJ1-5, with D possibly being TRBD1 (6 bases). The CDR3 covers 17 residues. CDR1 and CDR2 (germline): MNHNS, SASEGT. V shed 5 bases and J shed 2 bases, with 19 bases lying between them. CDR3 protein: CASSPGHLKVGNQPQHF. The CDR3 DNA is TGTGCCAGCAGTCCGGGACACCTAAAGGTAGGCAATCAGCCCCAGCATTTT.

The chain employs TRBV20-1 and TRBJ2-5; 14 nucleotides align to TRBD2. The CDR3 loop spans 18 amino acids. CDR1 DFQATT and CDR2 SNEGSKA come from the germline V gene (reference sequence). Trimming took 1 base from V and 5 from J; bases not matched to a gene: 12. CDR3 sequence: CSARGGGLAGVLMETQYF. The CDR3 DNA reads as TGCAGTGCTAGAGGAGGGGGACTAGCGGGGGTACTAATGGAGACCCAGTACTTC.

The genes are TRBV28 and TRBJ2-1; 10 positions agree with TRBD2. This CDR3 region has 15 residues. Germline V CDR1 and CDR2: MDHEN, SYDVKM. The V segment lost 3 bases and the J segment 9 bases; nucleotides outside the gene matches: 8. CDR3 DNA sequence: TGTGCCAGCAGTTTCCTGGGGACTAGCGCGGTTGAGCAGTTCTTC. As protein: CASSFLGTSAVEQFF.

The chain has TRBV12-3 or TRBV12-4 and TRBJ2-1, with TRBD2 matching over 11 bases. V lost 5 bases, J lost 6 bases, and 12 bases stayed unmatched. This CDR3 has 17 residues. The CDR3 bases are TGTGCCAGCAGTCCCGACCGGGGGACTAGCGGCCTCAATGAGCAGTTCTTC. Protein sequence: CASSPDRGTSGLNEQFF.

This clonotype was counted between two and nine times. The rearrangement links TRBV20-1 to TRBJ2-1, with D perhaps TRBD2 (7 bases). The V gene's germline CDR1 is DFQATT and CDR2 SNEGSKA (reference sequence). V was trimmed by 7 bases and J by 9 bases, leaving 16 bases between them. This CDR3 contains 12 residues. The CDR3 sequence is CSVRGGTGEQFF. For the CDR3, the DNA is TGCAGTGTCAGGGGAGGGACGGGTGAGCAGTTCTTC.

V is TRBV20-1 and J is TRBJ1-4; D may be TRBD1 (6 bases). This CDR3 contains 15 residues. CDR1 and CDR2 from the germline V gene are DFQATT and SNEGSKA (reference sequence). Trimming took off 6 bases at V and 1 base at J, with 15 bases between the two ends. This CDR3 is CSARKGGGTNEKLFF. The DNA for the CDR3 is TGCAGTGCCCGGAAGGGGGGGGGAACTAATGAAAAACTGTTTTTT.

This clonotype was detected a few times. The V and J genes are TRBV20-1 and TRBJ2-5; TRBD1 matches 11 bases. The junction had 7 bases not matched to a gene; V was cut back by 3 bases and J by 4 bases. The CDR3 is 15 residues long. CDR1 is DFQATT and CDR2 is SNEGSKA in the germline V gene (reference sequence). The CDR3, as DNA: TGCAGTGCTAGCCCCTGGGACAGGGGGGGAGAGACCCAGTACTTC. It encodes CSASPWDRGGETQYF.

The V call is TRBV19, the J call TRBJ2-1, with D uncertain. Germline V lookup: CDR1 LNHDA, CDR2 SQIVND (reference sequence). The CDR3 totals 15 residues. The V and J ends lost 3 bases and 0 bases respectively, with 9 bases between them. The CDR3 DNA reads TGTGCCAGTAGTATCGATCGGGTCTCCTACAATGAGCAGTTCTTC. It translates to CASSIDRVSYNEQFF.

This clonotype was detected a few times. The rearrangement uses TRBV2 and TRBJ2-6, with D possibly being TRBD1 (6 bases). With 7 bases removed from V and 2 bases from J, the gap between germline ends came to 6 bases. Germline CDR1 SNHLY, CDR2 FYNNEI. This CDR3 contains 13 residues. The CDR3 nucleotides read TGTGCCAGCACAGGGGCTGGGGCCAACGTCCTGACTTTC. Its protein product is CASTGAGANVLTF.

The CDR3 DNA sequence: TGTGCCAGCAGCCAGGGCCCTTATGGCTACACCTTC. Residues: CASSQGPYGYTF. The chain carries TRBV3-1 and TRBJ1-2, with D hard to call. The CDR3 is made up of 12 amino acids. Between the trimmed V and J ends, which lost 3 bases and 5 bases, there was a span of 7 bases. Germline V gives CDR1 LGHDT, CDR2 YNNKEL (reference sequence).

With respect to this clonotype: A junction boundary mismatches the germline segment, possibly from a read error. The CDR3 is CSAIPPSGRPGTGELLF. The DNA for the CDR3 is TGCAGTGCTATCCCGCCTAGCGGGAGGCCAGGGACCGGGGAGCTGCTTTTT. This chain links TRBV20-1 with TRBJ2-2; 11 bases match TRBD2. Germline loops: CDR1 DFQATT, CDR2 SNEGSKA (reference sequence). The CDR3 spans 17 residues.

The V gene is TRBV28, the J gene TRBJ2-1, with 9 nucleotides matching TRBD2. This CDR3 has 14 amino acids. V lost 10 bases and J lost 6; bases outside the gene matches: 10. CDR1 and CDR2 from the germline V gene are MDHEN and SYDVKM. For the CDR3, the DNA is TGTGCCATCCATGAGGCGGGGGGGCCCAATGAGCAGTTCTTC. Translated, it gives CAIHEAGGPNEQFF.

This clonotype was seen a handful of times. This sequence joins TRBV24-1 and TRBJ2-7; 7 bases agree with TRBD1. V gave up 5 bases and J gave up 3 bases; unmatched junction bases: 6. This CDR3 comprises 14 residues. Germline CDR1 reads KGHDR; CDR2 reads SFDVKD. The CDR3 loop is CATSGRDSNYEQYF. The CDR3 DNA reads TGTGCCACCAGTGGAAGGGACAGCAACTACGAGCAGTACTTC.

This clonotype was observed a few times. The DNA of the CDR3 is TGTGCCACCAGCAGTTCTGCTGGGGAGACCCAGTACTTC. The encoded protein is CATSSSAGETQYF. The chain combines TRBV15 with TRBJ2-5; D gene uncertain. This CDR3 comprises 13 residues. Trimming cost V 3 bases and J 5 bases, with 10 bases left between them. Germline V lookup: CDR1 LNHNV, CDR2 YYDKDF (reference sequence).

The table lists this clonotype with a few counts. V usage is TRBV27 and J usage is TRBJ1-6, with 7 bases identical to TRBD1. V was pared by 4 bases and J by 7 bases, with 10 bases of the junction left unmatched. This CDR3 has 16 amino acids. Germline V gives CDR1 MNHEY, CDR2 SMNVEV (reference sequence). CDR3 sequence reads: CASSSTGTAVNSPLHF. The CDR3 region has the DNA TGTGCCAGCAGTTCCACCGGGACAGCTGTAAATTCACCCCTCCACTTT.

With regard to this clonotype: One end of the junction does not line up with germline, which may come from a read error. This sequence joins TRBV7-2 and TRBJ2-4; D unclear. The length of the CDR3 is 11 residues. Germline V gives CDR1 SGHTA, CDR2 FQGNSA. The CDR3 coding sequence is TGTGCCAGCAGCTCTGGAAACATTCGGTACTTC. Its translation: CASSSGNIRYF.